This record looks at one TCR beta chain sequence and its context. Its antigen is not known. Trimming took 9 bases from V and 2 from J, leaving 10 bases between them. Germline loops: CDR1 LNHNV, CDR2 YYDKDF (reference sequence). This CDR3 is built from 12 residues. Repertoires were generated with immunoSEQ multiplex PCR, while TCRdb's copy carries only in-frame clones and drops some. This sample has millions of clones, with about 95% found just once. Naive-designated CD8 cells lacked CD45RO, were positively enriched for CCR7, and omitted terminally differentiated effector memory CD45RA+ cells. All donors were Caucasian adults living in Nashville, Tennessee. These data are taken from a study of shared clonotypes between healthy human individuals. The study, taken as a whole, reports: Sampling covered nothing but blood. Tissue TCR repertoires likely differ from those found in blood.

The specimen was naive CD8+ T cells sorted from blood. The chain carries TRBV15 and TRBJ2-5; maybe TRBD2 (6 bases). This TCR derives from a man aged 18-30 years in good health. CDR3: CATGGHQETQYF. In DNA form, the CDR3 reads TGTGCCACTGGAGGGCATCAAGAGACCCAGTACTTC. The whole variable domain, remainder taken from reference TRBV15 and TRBJ2-5, is DAMVIQNPRYQVTQFGKPVTLSCSQTLNHNVMYWYQQKSSQAPKLLFHYYDKDFNNEADTPDNFQSRRPNTSFCFLDIRSPGLGDTAMYLCATGGHQETQYFGPGTRLLVL.